This T cell receptor beta chain was recorded in a study of T-cell reconstitution after alpha-beta-depleted transplantation in children. Between the trimmed V and J ends, which lost 5 bases and 1 base, there was a span of 8 bases. The germline V gene encodes CDR1 SQVTM and CDR2 ANQGSEA. This CDR3 region has 12 residues. The TCRbeta library incorporated unique molecular identifiers. TCRdb itself ran the PCR reads through MiXCR, one entry per CDR3 protein. The data contain some 76,000 distinct CDR3 sequences, about a tenth of them singletons. This clonotype was found many times. V usage is TRBV29-1 and J usage is TRBJ1-1, with D possibly matching TRBD1 (5 bases). The source was PBMCs, collected before TCRalphabeta/CD19-depleted stem cell transplant. The sequence came from a boy aged 10-17 years with acute myeloid leukemia, due to receive a stem cell transplant. The CDR3 reads CSVRQSNTEAFF. DNA for the CDR3: TGCAGCGTTAGACAGTCGAACACTGAAGCTTTCTTT.